The present T cell receptor beta chain was sequenced within a study of T cells in tuberculosis. Study in general: PBMC were archived before or within 7 days of starting treatment. The study, taken as a whole, reports: Active tuberculosis patients had shorter CDR3-alpha; the beta difference was nonsignificant.

This clone was seen a few times. Its antigen is unknown. The sample's time point: new active TB diagnosis, blood taken before or within 7 days of starting treatment. Active tuberculosis patients were new diagnoses, HIV-seronegative, South African, and aged 18 years or older. Trimming took 4 bases from V and 6 from J, leaving 16 bases between them. From germline, CDR1 is SGHTA and CDR2 FQGTGA. The CDR3 covers 15 residues. Assay: immunoSEQ multiplex PCR; the TCRdb copy retains only in-frame clones and omits some. This sample has roughly 32,000 clones, with 93% found just once. The gene calls are TRBV7-3 and TRBJ1-5; D might be TRBD1 (6 bases). The TCR originated in an adult with tuberculosis. The sequencing here drew on PBMCs, taken at tuberculosis diagnosis. CDR3 DNA: TGTGCCAGCAGCTCCCGAACAGGGTCTCGTCAGCCCCAGCATTTT. It codes for CASSSRTGSRQPQHF.